This is a list of T cell receptor beta chains from one sample in a study of T cells after yellow fever vaccination. TCRdb re-called the 5' RACE reads with MiXCR, one entry per CDR3 protein. The sample lists 250,000 to 350,000 distinct CDR3 sequences, approximately 10% occurring once. This sample comprised CD4+ T cells sorted from PBMCs, obtained 5 days after the yellow fever booster vaccination. These receptors all come from a young man who received the YFV17D yellow fever vaccine. CDR3s include the opening cysteine and the closing phenylalanine or tryptophan. The order of the fields is V gene, J gene, clone size, D gene, CDR3 protein, CDR3 DNA. D genes are given only for firm matches. Size tells how often a clone was seen (once, few, many) or the class of an expanded clone, and some rows leave it out.

v_gene: TRBV9; j_gene: TRBJ1-5; abundance: few; d_gene: .; CDR3aa: CASSVDDNQPQHF; CDR3nt: TGTGCCAGCAGCGTAGACGACAATCAGCCCCAGCATTTT
v_gene: TRBV12-3/TRBV12-4; j_gene: TRBJ2-4; abundance: few; d_gene: .; CDR3aa: CASSEGILAKNIQYF; CDR3nt: TGTGCCAGCTCCGAGGGGATACTAGCCAAAAACATTCAGTACTTC
v_gene: TRBV6-5; j_gene: TRBJ2-7; abundance: few; d_gene: .; CDR3aa: CASSYVGRGSYEQYF; CDR3nt: TGTGCCAGCAGTTATGTGGGTAGGGGCTCCTACGAGCAGTACTTC
v_gene: TRBV5-1; j_gene: TRBJ1-1; abundance: few; d_gene: .; CDR3aa: CASSADGSTEAFF; CDR3nt: TGCGCCAGCAGCGCCGACGGGAGCACTGAAGCTTTCTTT
v_gene: TRBV20-1; j_gene: TRBJ2-2; abundance: .; d_gene: TRBD1; CDR3aa: CSARQGNTGELFF; CDR3nt: TGCAGTGCGAGACAGGGCAACACCGGGGAGCTGTTTTTT
v_gene: TRBV7-9; j_gene: TRBJ2-1; abundance: .; d_gene: .; CDR3aa: CASSPIRGYNEQFF; CDR3nt: TGTGCCAGCAGCCCAATTAGGGGGTACAATGAGCAGTTCTTC
v_gene: TRBV4-3; j_gene: TRBJ2-1; abundance: many; d_gene: .; CDR3aa: CASSLRQGVTNEQFF; CDR3nt: TGCGCCAGCAGCCTCCGGCAGGGTGTTACCAATGAGCAGTTCTTC
v_gene: TRBV6-1; j_gene: TRBJ1-1; abundance: few; d_gene: .; CDR3aa: CASLNSLNTEAFF; CDR3nt: TGTGCCAGCCTAAACAGCCTGAACACTGAAGCTTTCTTT
v_gene: TRBV5-6; j_gene: TRBJ2-5; abundance: many; d_gene: TRBD2; CDR3aa: CASSLERGLPQETQYF; CDR3nt: TGTGCCAGCAGCTTGGAACGGGGACTACCCCAAGAGACCCAGTACTTC
v_gene: TRBV7-2; j_gene: TRBJ1-5; abundance: .; d_gene: .; CDR3aa: CASSPRQTSQPQHF; CDR3nt: TGTGCCAGCAGCCCCAGACAGACGAGTCAGCCCCAGCATTTT